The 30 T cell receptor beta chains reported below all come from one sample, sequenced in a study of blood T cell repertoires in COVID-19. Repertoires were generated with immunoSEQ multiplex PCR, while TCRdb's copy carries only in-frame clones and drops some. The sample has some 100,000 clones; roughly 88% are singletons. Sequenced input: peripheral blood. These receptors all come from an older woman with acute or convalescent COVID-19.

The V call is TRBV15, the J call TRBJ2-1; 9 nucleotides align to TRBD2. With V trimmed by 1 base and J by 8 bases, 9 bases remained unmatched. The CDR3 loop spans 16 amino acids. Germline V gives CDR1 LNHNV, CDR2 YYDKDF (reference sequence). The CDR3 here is CATSRGMGSGSDEQFF. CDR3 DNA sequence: TGTGCCACCAGCAGAGGAATGGGTAGCGGGAGCGATGAGCAGTTCTTC.

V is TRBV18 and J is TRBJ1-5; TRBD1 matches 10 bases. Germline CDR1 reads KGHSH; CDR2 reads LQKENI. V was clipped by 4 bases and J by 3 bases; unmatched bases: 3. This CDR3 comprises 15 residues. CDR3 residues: CASSLGTGDNQPQHF. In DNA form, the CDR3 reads TGTGCCAGCTCACTCGGGACAGGGGACAATCAGCCCCAGCATTTT.

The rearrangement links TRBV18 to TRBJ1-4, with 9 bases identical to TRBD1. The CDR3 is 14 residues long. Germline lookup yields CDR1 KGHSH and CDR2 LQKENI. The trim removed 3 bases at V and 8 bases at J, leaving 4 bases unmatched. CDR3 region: CASSPGTGREKLFF. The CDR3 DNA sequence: TGTGCCAGCTCACCCGGGACAGGGCGAGAAAAACTGTTTTTT.

In DNA form, the CDR3 reads TGCGCCAGCAGCTTACAGGGGATACAGAACACTGAAGCTTTCTTT. Translated, it gives CASSLQGIQNTEAFF. The chain couples TRBV5-1 to TRBJ1-1; TRBD1 matches 7 bases. CDR1 is SGHRS and CDR2 is YFSETQ in the germline V gene. The CDR3 has 15 residues. V shed 2 bases and J 1 base; nucleotides not matched to a gene: 5.

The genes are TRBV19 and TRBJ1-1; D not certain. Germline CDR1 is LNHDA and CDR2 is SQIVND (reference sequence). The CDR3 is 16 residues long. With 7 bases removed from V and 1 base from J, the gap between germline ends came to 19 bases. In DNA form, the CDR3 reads TGTGCCAGTAACCCCAGTTTTATGGGCAGGAACACTGAAGCTTTCTTT. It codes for CASNPSFMGRNTEAFF.

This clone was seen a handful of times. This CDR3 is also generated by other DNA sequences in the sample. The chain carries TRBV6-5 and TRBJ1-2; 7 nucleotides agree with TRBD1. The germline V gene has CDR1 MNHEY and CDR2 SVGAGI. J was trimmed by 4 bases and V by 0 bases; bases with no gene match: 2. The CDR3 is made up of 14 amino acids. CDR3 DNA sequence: TGTGCCAGCAGTTACTCGGGACAGTCCTATGGCTACACCTTC. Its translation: CASSYSGQSYGYTF.

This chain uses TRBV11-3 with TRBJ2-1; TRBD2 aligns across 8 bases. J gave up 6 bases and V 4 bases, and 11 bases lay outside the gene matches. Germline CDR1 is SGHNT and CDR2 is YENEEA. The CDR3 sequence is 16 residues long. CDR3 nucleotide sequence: TGTGCCAGCAGCTCTCAAAGACTAGCGATTATCAATGAGCAGTTCTTC. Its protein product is CASSSQRLAIINEQFF.

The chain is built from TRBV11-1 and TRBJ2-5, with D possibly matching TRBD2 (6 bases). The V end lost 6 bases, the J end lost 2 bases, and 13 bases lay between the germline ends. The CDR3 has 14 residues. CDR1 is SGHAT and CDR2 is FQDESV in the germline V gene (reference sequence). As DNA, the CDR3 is TGTGCCAGCAGTACGGGACTTCCTCAAGAGACCCAGTACTTC. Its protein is CASSTGLPQETQYF.

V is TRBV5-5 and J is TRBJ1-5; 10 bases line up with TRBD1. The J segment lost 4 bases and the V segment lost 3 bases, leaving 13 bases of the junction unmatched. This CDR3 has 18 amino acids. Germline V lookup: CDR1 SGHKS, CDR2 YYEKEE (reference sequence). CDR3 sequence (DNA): TGTGCCAGCAGCTCCGGGACAGGGGCGAAAATAGCAAATCAGCCCCAGCATTTT. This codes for CASSSGTGAKIANQPQHF.

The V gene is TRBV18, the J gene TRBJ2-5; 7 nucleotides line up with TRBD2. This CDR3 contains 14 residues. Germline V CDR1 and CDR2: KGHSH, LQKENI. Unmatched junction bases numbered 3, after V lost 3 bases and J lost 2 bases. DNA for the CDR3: TGTGCCAGCTCACCGGGGGGGATTCAAGAGACCCAGTACTTC. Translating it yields CASSPGGIQETQYF.

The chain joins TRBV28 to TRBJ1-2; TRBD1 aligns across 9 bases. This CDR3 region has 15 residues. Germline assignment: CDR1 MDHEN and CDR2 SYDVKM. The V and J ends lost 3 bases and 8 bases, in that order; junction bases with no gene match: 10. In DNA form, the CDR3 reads TGTGCCAGCAGTTTCTCTGGGACAGGGTCGATGGGCTACACCTTC. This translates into CASSFSGTGSMGYTF.

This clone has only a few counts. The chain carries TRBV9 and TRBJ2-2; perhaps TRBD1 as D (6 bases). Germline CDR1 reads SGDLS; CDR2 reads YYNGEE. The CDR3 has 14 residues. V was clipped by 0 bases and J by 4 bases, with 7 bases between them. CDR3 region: CASSVGGGTGELFF. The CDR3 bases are TGTGCCAGCAGCGTAGGAGGGGGCACCGGGGAGCTGTTTTTT.

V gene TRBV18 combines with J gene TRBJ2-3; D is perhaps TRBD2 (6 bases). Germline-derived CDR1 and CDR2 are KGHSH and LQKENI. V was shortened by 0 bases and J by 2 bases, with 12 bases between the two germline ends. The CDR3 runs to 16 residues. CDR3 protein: CASSPPPGESTDTQYF. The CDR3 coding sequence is TGTGCCAGCTCACCACCTCCGGGAGAGTCCACAGATACGCAGTATTTT. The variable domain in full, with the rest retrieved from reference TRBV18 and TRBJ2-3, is NAGVMQNPRHLVRRRGQEARLRCSPMKGHSHVYWYRQLPEEGLKFMVYLQKENIIDESGMPKERFSAEFPKEGPSILRIQQVVRGDSAAYFCASSPPPGESTDTQYFGPGTRLTVL.

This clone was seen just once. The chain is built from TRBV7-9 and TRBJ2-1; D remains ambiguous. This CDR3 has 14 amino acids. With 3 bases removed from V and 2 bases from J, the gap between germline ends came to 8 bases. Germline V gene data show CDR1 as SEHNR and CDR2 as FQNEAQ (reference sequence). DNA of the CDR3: TGTGCCAGCAGCTTGAGACTGCCCTACAATGAGCAGTTCTTC. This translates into CASSLRLPYNEQFF.

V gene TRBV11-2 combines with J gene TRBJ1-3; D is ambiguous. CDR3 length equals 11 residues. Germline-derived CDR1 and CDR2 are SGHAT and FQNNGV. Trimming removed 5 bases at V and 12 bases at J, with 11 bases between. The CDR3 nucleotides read TGTGCCAGCAGCGTAGCAGGCAGCATATATTTT. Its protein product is CASSVAGSIYF. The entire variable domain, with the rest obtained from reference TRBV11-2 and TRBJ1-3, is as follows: EAGVAQSPRYKIIEKRQSVAFWCNPISGHATLYWYQQILGQGPKLLIQFQNNGVVDDSQLPKDRFSAERLKGVDSTLKIQPAKLEDSAVYLCASSVAGSIYFGEGSWLTVV.

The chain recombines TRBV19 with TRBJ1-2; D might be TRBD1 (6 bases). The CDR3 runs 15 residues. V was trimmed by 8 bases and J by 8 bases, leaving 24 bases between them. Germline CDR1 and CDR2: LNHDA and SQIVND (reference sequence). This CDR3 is CASRYASQGLRGYTF. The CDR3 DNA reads TGTGCCAGTCGCTATGCATCACAGGGCCTCCGGGGCTACACCTTC.

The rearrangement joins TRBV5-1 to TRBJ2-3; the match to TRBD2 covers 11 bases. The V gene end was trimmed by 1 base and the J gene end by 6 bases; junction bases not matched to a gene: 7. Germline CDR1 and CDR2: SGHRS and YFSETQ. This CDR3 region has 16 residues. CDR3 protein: CASSLNSGGVRDTQYF. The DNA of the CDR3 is TGCGCCAGCAGCTTGAATAGCGGGGGGGTCCGTGATACGCAGTATTTT.

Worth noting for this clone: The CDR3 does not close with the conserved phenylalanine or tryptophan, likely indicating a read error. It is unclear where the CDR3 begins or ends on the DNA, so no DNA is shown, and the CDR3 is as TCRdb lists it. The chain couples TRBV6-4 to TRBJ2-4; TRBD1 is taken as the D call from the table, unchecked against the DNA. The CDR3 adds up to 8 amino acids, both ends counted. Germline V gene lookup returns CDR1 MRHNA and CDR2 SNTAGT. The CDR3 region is CAIHPGTA.

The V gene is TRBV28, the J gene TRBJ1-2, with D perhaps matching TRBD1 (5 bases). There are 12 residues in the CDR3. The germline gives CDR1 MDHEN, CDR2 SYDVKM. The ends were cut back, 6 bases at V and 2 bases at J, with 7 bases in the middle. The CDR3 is CASSRQNYGYTF. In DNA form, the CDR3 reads TGTGCCAGCAGCCGACAGAACTATGGCTACACCTTC.

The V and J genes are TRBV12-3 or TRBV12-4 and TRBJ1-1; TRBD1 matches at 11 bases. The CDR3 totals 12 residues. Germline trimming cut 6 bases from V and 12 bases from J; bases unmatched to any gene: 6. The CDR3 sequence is CASSPGQGGPFF. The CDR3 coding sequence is TGTGCCAGCAGCCCGGGACAGGGGGGACCTTTCTTT.

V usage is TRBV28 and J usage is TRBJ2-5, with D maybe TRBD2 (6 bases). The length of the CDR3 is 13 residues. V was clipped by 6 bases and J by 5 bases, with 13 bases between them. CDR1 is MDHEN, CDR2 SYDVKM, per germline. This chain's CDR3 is CASSLWGEETQYF. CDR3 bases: TGTGCCAGCAGCCTCTGGGGGGAGGAGACCCAGTACTTC.

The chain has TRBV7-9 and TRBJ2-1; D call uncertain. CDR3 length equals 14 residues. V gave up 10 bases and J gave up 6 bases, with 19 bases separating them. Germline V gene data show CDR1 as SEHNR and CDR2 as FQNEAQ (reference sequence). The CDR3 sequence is CAINNGIRSNEQFF. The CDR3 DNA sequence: TGTGCCATCAACAACGGAATCCGGAGCAATGAGCAGTTCTTC.

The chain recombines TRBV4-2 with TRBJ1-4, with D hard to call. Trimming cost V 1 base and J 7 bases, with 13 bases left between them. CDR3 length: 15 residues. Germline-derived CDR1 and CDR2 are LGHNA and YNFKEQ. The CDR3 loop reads CASSQVIQSVEKLFF. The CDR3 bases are TGTGCCAGCAGCCAAGTTATCCAAAGCGTTGAAAAACTGTTTTTT.

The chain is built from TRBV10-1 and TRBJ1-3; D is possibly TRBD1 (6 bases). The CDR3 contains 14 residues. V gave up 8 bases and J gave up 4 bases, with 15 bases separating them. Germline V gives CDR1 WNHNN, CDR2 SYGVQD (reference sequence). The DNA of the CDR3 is TGCGCCAGCCAAAGGGGGAGCGCCGGAAACACCATATATTTT. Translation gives CASQRGSAGNTIYF.

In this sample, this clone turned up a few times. DNA of the CDR3: TGTGCCAGCCAGAACAACTATGGCTACACCTTC. It translates to CASQNNYGYTF. The chain couples TRBV19 to TRBJ1-2; unclear D gene. CDR1 and CDR2 from the germline V gene are LNHDA and SQIVND (reference sequence). The CDR3 contains 11 residues. V lost 9 bases to trimming and J lost 2 bases, with 7 bases between them. Combining the CDR3 with reference TRBV19 and TRBJ1-2 gives the whole variable domain DGGITQSPKYLFRKEGQNVTLSCEQNLNHDAMYWYRQDPGQGLRLIYYSQIVNDFQKGDIAEGYSVSREKKESFPLTVTSAQKNPTAFYLCASQNNYGYTFGSGTRLTVV.

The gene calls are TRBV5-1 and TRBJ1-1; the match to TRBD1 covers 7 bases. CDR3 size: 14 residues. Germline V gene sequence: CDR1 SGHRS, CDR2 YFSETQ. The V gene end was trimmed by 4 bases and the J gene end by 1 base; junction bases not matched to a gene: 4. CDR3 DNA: TGCGCCAGCAGCACAGGGGAATGGAACACTGAAGCTTTCTTT. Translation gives CASSTGEWNTEAFF. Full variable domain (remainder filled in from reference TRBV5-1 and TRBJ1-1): KAGVTQTPRYLIKTRGQQVTLSCSPISGHRSVSWYQQTPGQGLQFLFEYFSETQRNKGNFPGRFSGRQFSNSRSEMNVSTLELGDSALYLCASSTGEWNTEAFFGQGTRLTVV.

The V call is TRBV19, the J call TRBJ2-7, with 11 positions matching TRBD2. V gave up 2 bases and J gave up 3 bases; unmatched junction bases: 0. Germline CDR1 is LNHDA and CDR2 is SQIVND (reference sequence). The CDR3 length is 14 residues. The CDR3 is CASSITSGSYEQYF. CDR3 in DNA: TGTGCCAGTAGTATAACTAGCGGGAGCTACGAGCAGTACTTC.

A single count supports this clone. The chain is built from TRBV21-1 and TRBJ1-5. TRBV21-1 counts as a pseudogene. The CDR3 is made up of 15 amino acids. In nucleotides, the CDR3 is TGTGCCAGCCTCCTCGGGGGGGGACACAATCAGCCCCAGCATTTT. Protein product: CASLLGGGHNQPQHF.

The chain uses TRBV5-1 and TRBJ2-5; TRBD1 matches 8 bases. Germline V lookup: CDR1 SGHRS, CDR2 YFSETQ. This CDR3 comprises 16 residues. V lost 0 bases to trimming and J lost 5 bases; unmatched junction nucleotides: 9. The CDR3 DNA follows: TGCGCCAGCAGCTTGGATCCGGGACAGGCGACCGAGACCCAGTACTTC. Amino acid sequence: CASSLDPGQATETQYF.

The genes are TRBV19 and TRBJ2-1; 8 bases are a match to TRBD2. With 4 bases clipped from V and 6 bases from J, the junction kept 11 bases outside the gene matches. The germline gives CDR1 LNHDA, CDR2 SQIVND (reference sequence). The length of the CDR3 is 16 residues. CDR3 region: CASSTTSGRGGNEQFF. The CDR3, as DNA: TGTGCCAGTAGTACAACTAGCGGAAGGGGGGGCAATGAGCAGTTCTTC. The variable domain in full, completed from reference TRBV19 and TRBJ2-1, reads DGGITQSPKYLFRKEGQNVTLSCEQNLNHDAMYWYRQDPGQGLRLIYYSQIVNDFQKGDIAEGYSVSREKKESFPLTVTSAQKNPTAFYLCASSTTSGRGGNEQFFGPGTRLTVL.